The 20 T cell receptor beta chains below all came from one sample that was sequenced in a study of blood T cell repertoires in COVID-19. The table came from immunoSEQ multiplex PCR; TCRdb's copy has only in-frame clones and leaves some out. The table records more than 65,000 clones, approximately 90% of them present only once. The sequenced sample consisted of peripheral blood. The receptors here all came from a woman in her 50s with acute or convalescent COVID-19.

This clone occurred once. V is TRBV24-1 and J is TRBJ1-6, with TRBD1 identical over 8 bases. CDR3 length equals 13 residues. Per the germline V gene, CDR1 is KGHDR and CDR2 is SFDVKD. The junction had 6 bases not matched to a gene; V was cut back by 10 bases and J by 8 bases. The DNA for the CDR3 is TGTGCCACTGAGGACAGGGCACATTCACCCCTCCACTTT. Translated, it gives CATEDRAHSPLHF.

The J gene is TRBJ1-4, the V gene TRBV24-1; 7 nucleotides agree with TRBD1. Germline assignment: CDR1 KGHDR and CDR2 SFDVKD. The CDR3 spans 16 residues. V trimming: 4 bases; J trimming: 2 bases; junction bases outside the gene matches: 6. The chain's CDR3 is CATSEGQPRTNEKLFF. DNA of the CDR3: TGTGCCACCAGTGAGGGACAGCCACGGACTAATGAAAAACTGTTTTTT.

The rearrangement uses TRBV2 and TRBJ2-2, with TRBD2 matching over 11 bases. CDR3 size: 16 residues. Germline trimming cut 7 bases from V and 4 bases from J; bases unmatched to any gene: 8. CDR1 is SNHLY, CDR2 FYNNEI, per germline. The DNA of the CDR3 is TGTGCCAGCATTTTAGCGGGGGGGCTTGGCACCGGGGAGCTGTTTTTT. Translated, it gives CASILAGGLGTGELFF.

The rearrangement uses TRBV2 and TRBJ1-2; D not resolved. Germline CDR1 is SNHLY and CDR2 is FYNNEI. The germline V and J ends were trimmed by 11 bases and 10 bases, with 8 bases remaining between them. The CDR3 runs to 8 residues. CDR3 sequence (DNA): TGTGCCGGGGAGGACTACACCTTC. Amino acids: CAGEDYTF.

The rearrangement joins TRBV18 to TRBJ1-5; tentative D call: TRBD1 (6 bases). V lost 5 bases to trimming and J lost 6 bases, with 17 bases between them. CDR1 is KGHSH, CDR2 LQKENI, per germline. CDR3 size: 15 residues. The chain's CDR3 is CASSLPGPRGQPQHF. CDR3 nucleotides: TGTGCCAGCTCATTGCCCGGGCCCAGGGGTCAGCCCCAGCATTTT.

Only a few counts were recorded for this clone. The chain employs TRBV4-3 and TRBJ1-6; D not resolved. The V gene lost 4 bases and the J gene lost 3 bases, with 19 bases spanning the gap. CDR1 is LGHNA, CDR2 YSLEER, per germline. CDR3 size: 18 residues. The CDR3 DNA follows: TGCGCCAGCAGCCTAAGATATACTCAGGAAGGCTATAATTCACCCCTCCACTTT. This sequence encodes CASSLRYTQEGYNSPLHF.

The chain recombines TRBV20-1 with TRBJ1-1, with D perhaps matching TRBD1 (6 bases). This CDR3 has 11 amino acids. The germline V gene encodes CDR1 DFQATT and CDR2 SNEGSKA (reference sequence). This chain's CDR3 is CSGTPNTEAFF. The CDR3 bases are TGCAGCGGGACACCGAACACTGAAGCTTTCTTT.

J is TRBJ2-2 and V is TRBV30; D is perhaps TRBD1 (6 bases). Per germline, CDR1 GTSNPN and CDR2 SVGIG (reference sequence). The CDR3 extends over 15 amino acids. Deletions cut 2 bases from V and 5 bases from J, with 15 bases between. This CDR3 is CAWSIQARGTGELFF. Written as DNA, the CDR3 is TGTGCCTGGAGTATTCAAGCCAGGGGAACCGGGGAGCTGTTTTTT.

The chain links TRBV5-4 to TRBJ2-7; TRBD1 aligns across 7 bases. This CDR3 comprises 14 residues. The germline V gene encodes CDR1 SGHNT and CDR2 YYREEE (reference sequence). The V gene end was trimmed by 4 bases and the J gene end by 2 bases; junction bases not matched to a gene: 6. CDR3 sequence: CASSPWDRAYEQYF. In nucleotides, the CDR3 is TGTGCCAGCAGCCCGTGGGACAGAGCCTACGAGCAGTACTTC.

This clone was observed once. This chain connects TRBV28 to TRBJ2-7; TRBD2 is a possible D gene (5 bases). Germline V lookup: CDR1 MDHEN, CDR2 SYDVKM. The CDR3 is 13 amino acids. Trimming stripped 8 bases from V and 2 bases from J, with 13 bases between. The DNA of the CDR3 is TGTGCCAGCCTAAACACGGGAACCTACGAGCAGTACTTC. Translating gives CASLNTGTYEQYF.

This sequence joins TRBV2 and TRBJ1-3; 7 positions agree with TRBD1. The CDR3 extends over 15 amino acids. Germline CDR1 SNHLY, CDR2 FYNNEI. J was trimmed by 0 bases and V by 4 bases; bases with no gene match: 3. The CDR3 region is CASSVGTASGNTIYF. Here the CDR3 DNA reads TGTGCCAGCAGTGTTGGGACAGCCTCTGGAAACACCATATATTTT. Drawing the rest from reference TRBV2 and TRBJ1-3, the complete variable domain is EPEVTQTPSHQVTQMGQEVILRCVPISNHLYFYWYRQILGQKVEFLVSFYNNEISEKSEIFDDQFSVERPDGSNFTLKIRSTKLEDSAMYFCASSVGTASGNTIYFGEGSWLTVV.

This clone came up once. The rearrangement uses TRBV11-2 and TRBJ1-5, with unresolved D. The V end lost 3 bases, the J end lost 4 bases, and 7 bases lay between the germline ends. Germline lookup yields CDR1 SGHAT and CDR2 FQNNGV. The length of the CDR3 is 13 residues. The CDR3 sequence is CASSFGPNQPQHF. The CDR3 bases are TGTGCCAGCAGCTTTGGGCCGAATCAGCCCCAGCATTTT.

The rearrangement uses TRBV28 and TRBJ1-4; D is perhaps TRBD1 (6 bases). CDR3 length: 15 residues. Trimming cost V 9 bases and J 0 bases, with 14 bases left between them. Per germline, CDR1 MDHEN and CDR2 SYDVKM. The CDR3 coding sequence is TGTGCCAGTAAGACAGGTTCTGCAACTAATGAAAAACTGTTTTTT. Translation: CASKTGSATNEKLFF.

The DNA for the CDR3 is TGTGCCAGCAACGGGGGAAACACCATATATTTT. It is translated as CASNGGNTIYF. This rearrangement joins TRBV13 to TRBJ1-3; D not certain. Trimming pared 7 bases from V and 4 bases from J, leaving 5 bases between. Per germline, CDR1 PRHDT and CDR2 FYEKMQ (reference sequence). The CDR3 has 11 residues. Drawing the rest from reference TRBV13 and TRBJ1-3, the complete variable domain is AAGVIQSPRHLIKEKRETATLKCYPIPRHDTVYWYQQGPGQDPQFLISFYEKMQSDKGSIPDRFSAQQFSDYHSELNMSSLELGDSALYFCASNGGNTIYFGEGSWLTVV.

This clone turned up a few times. The V and J genes are TRBV19 and TRBJ2-5; 11 bases line up with TRBD2. The CDR3 is made up of 15 amino acids. J was trimmed by 7 bases and V by 5 bases; bases with no gene match: 9. Germline values: CDR1 LNHDA, CDR2 SQIVND (reference sequence). The CDR3 DNA reads as TGTGCCAGTAGTCCAAAGACTAGCGGGACTTGGACCCAGTACTTC. This encodes CASSPKTSGTWTQYF.

The rearrangement links TRBV5-1 to TRBJ1-5, with 10 bases matching TRBD1. This CDR3 spans 15 amino acids. Unmatched junction bases numbered 7, after V lost 3 bases and J lost 7 bases. CDR1 is SGHRS, CDR2 YFSETQ, per germline. For the CDR3, the DNA is TGCGCCAGCAGCTGGACAGGGGGAGGTCGCCAGCCCCAGCATTTT. This translates into CASSWTGGGRQPQHF. The entire variable domain, with the rest obtained from reference TRBV5-1 and TRBJ1-5, is as follows: KAGVTQTPRYLIKTRGQQVTLSCSPISGHRSVSWYQQTPGQGLQFLFEYFSETQRNKGNFPGRFSGRQFSNSRSEMNVSTLELGDSALYLCASSWTGGGRQPQHFGDGTRLSIL.

The chain is built from TRBV4-2 and TRBJ2-3; D possibly corresponds to TRBD2 (7 bases). Germline CDR1 is LGHNA and CDR2 is YNFKEQ. The V gene lost 4 bases and the J gene lost 5 bases, with 25 bases spanning the gap. The CDR3 runs to 18 residues. CDR3 protein: CASSPGSRGRAGGDTQYF. The CDR3 DNA reads TGTGCCAGCAGCCCCGGTAGTAGGGGGAGGGCCGGGGGAGATACGCAGTATTTT.

The chain employs TRBV6-6 and TRBJ1-4, with D possibly being TRBD1 (5 bases). Germline CDR1 and CDR2: MNHNY and SVGAGI (reference sequence). The CDR3 contains 16 residues. The V gene lost 0 bases and the J gene lost 4 bases, with 12 bases spanning the gap. In nucleotides, the CDR3 is TGTGCCAGCAGTTACTCGGGGGGACGGGGTAATGAAAAACTGTTTTTT. Translating gives CASSYSGGRGNEKLFF.

This chain links TRBV6-5 with TRBJ2-7; 11 bases agree with TRBD1. The CDR3 contains 15 residues. J was trimmed by 3 bases and V by 0 bases; bases with no gene match: 1. Germline values: CDR1 MNHEY, CDR2 SVGAGI. CDR3 bases: TGTGCCAGCAGTTACTCCGGGACAGGGGGCTACGAGCAGTACTTC. Protein sequence: CASSYSGTGGYEQYF.

The chain links TRBV29-1 to TRBJ1-1; TRBD1 might be the D (6 bases). V lost 4 bases to trimming and J lost 7 bases, with 13 bases between them. Germline V gene lookup returns CDR1 SQVTM and CDR2 ANQGSEA. The CDR3 spans 12 residues. The CDR3 DNA reads as TGCAGCGTTGTGGGGGCTAGCCTTGAAGCTTTCTTT. Its translation is CSVVGASLEAFF.